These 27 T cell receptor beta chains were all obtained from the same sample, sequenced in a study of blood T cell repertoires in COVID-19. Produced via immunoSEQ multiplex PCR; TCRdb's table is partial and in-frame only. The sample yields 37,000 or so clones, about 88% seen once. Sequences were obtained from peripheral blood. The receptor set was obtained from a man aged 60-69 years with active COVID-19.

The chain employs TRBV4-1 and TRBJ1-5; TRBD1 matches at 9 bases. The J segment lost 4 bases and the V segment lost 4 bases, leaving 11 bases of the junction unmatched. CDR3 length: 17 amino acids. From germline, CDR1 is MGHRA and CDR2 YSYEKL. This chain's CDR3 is CASSRGQGPAENQPQHF. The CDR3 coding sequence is TGCGCCAGCAGCCGGGGACAGGGACCGGCGGAAAATCAGCCCCAGCATTTT.

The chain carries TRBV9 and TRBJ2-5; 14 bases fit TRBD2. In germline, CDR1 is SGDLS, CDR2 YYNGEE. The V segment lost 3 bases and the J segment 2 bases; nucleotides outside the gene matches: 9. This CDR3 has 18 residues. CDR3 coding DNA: TGTGCCAGCAGCGCCCGACTAGCGGGAGGGTCCATGCAAGAGACCCAGTACTTC. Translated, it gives CASSARLAGGSMQETQYF.

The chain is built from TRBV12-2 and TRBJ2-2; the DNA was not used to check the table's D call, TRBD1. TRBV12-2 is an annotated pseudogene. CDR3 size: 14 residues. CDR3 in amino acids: CASRLSASRGELFF. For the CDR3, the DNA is TGTGCAAGTCGCTTATCGGCGTCTAGGGGCGAGCTGTTTTTT.

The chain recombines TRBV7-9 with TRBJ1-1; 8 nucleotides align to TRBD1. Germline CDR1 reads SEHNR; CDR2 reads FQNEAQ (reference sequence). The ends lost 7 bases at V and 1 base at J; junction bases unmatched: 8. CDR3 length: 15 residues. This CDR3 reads CASTPGDRTNTEAFF. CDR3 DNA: TGTGCCAGCACCCCAGGGGACAGGACGAACACTGAAGCTTTCTTT.

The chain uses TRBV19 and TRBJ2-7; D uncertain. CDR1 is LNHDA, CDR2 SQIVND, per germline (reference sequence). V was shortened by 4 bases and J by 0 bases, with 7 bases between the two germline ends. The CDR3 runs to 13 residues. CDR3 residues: CASSSVSSYEQYF. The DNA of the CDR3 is TGTGCCAGTAGTAGTGTTAGCTCCTACGAGCAGTACTTC.

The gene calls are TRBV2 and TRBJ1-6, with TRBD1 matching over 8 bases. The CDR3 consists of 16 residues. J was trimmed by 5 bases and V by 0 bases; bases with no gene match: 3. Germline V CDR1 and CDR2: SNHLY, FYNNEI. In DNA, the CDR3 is TGTGCCAGCAGTGAAGCGGACAGGGCACATAATTCACCCCTCCACTTT. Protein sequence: CASSEADRAHNSPLHF. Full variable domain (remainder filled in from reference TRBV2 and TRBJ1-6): EPEVTQTPSHQVTQMGQEVILRCVPISNHLYFYWYRQILGQKVEFLVSFYNNEISEKSEIFDDQFSVERPDGSNFTLKIRSTKLEDSAMYFCASSEADRAHNSPLHFGNGTRLTVT.

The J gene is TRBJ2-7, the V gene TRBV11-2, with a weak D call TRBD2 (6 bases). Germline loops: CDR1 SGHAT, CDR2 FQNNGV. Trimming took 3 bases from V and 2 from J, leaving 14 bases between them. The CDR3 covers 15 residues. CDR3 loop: CASSFTTGETYEQYF. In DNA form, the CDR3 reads TGTGCCAGCAGCTTCACTACGGGAGAAACCTACGAGCAGTACTTC.

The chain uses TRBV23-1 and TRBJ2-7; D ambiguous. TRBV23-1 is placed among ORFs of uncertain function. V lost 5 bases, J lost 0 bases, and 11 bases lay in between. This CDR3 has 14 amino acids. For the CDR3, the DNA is TGCGCCAGCAGTTCCCGCACGAGCTCCTACGAGCAGTACTTC. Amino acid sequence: CASSSRTSSYEQYF.

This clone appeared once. CDR3 region: CASSYDRGTDTQYF. In DNA form, the CDR3 reads TGTGCCAGCAGTTACGACAGGGGCACAGATACGCAGTATTTT. The V call is TRBV6-5, the J call TRBJ2-3, with 7 bases lining up with TRBD1. With 2 bases clipped from V and 1 base from J, the junction kept 0 bases outside the gene matches. Germline assignment: CDR1 MNHEY and CDR2 SVGAGI. There are 14 residues in the CDR3.

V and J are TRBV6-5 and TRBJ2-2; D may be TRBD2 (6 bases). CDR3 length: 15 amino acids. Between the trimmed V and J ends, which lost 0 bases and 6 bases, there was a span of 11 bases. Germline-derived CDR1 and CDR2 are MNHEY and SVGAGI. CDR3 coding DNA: TGTGCCAGCAGTTACTCATCTAGCGTCGCCGGGGAGCTGTTTTTT. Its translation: CASSYSSSVAGELFF.

As DNA, the CDR3 is TGCGCCAGCAGCTTTGGCCAGGGCCAGGGCTACGAGCAGTACTTC. This codes for CASSFGQGQGYEQYF. V is TRBV5-1 and J is TRBJ2-7, with D perhaps matching TRBD1 (5 bases). Trimming took 2 bases from V and 3 from J, leaving 15 bases between them. The CDR3 consists of 15 residues. From germline, CDR1 is SGHRS and CDR2 YFSETQ.

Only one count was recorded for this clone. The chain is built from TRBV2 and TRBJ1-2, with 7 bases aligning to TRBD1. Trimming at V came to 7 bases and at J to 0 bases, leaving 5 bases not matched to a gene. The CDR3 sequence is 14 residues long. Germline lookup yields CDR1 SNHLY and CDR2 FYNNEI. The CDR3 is CASTRDRTNYGYTF. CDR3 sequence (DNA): TGTGCCAGCACCCGGGACAGAACTAACTATGGCTACACCTTC. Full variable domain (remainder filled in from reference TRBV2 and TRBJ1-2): EPEVTQTPSHQVTQMGQEVILRCVPISNHLYFYWYRQILGQKVEFLVSFYNNEISEKSEIFDDQFSVERPDGSNFTLKIRSTKLEDSAMYFCASTRDRTNYGYTFGSGTRLTVV.

CDR3 amino acids: CASSQVSGLAGGPVDEQFF. The CDR3 DNA reads as TGTGCCAGCAGCCAAGTGTCGGGACTAGCGGGAGGGCCGGTGGATGAGCAGTTCTTC. The J gene is TRBJ2-1, the V gene TRBV3-1 (or the pseudogene TRBV3-2), with TRBD2 identical over 16 bases. Germline CDR1 reads LGHDT; CDR2 reads YNNKEL (reference sequence). J was trimmed by 8 bases and V by 1 base; bases with no gene match: 11. The CDR3 is 19 residues long.

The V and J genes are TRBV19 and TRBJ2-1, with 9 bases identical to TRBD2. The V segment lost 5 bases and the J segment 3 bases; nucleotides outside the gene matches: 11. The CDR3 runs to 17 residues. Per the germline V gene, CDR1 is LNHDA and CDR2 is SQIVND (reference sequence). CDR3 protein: CASSRTPIAGVYNEQFF. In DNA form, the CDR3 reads TGTGCCAGTAGTCGTACCCCTATAGCGGGAGTCTACAATGAGCAGTTCTTC.

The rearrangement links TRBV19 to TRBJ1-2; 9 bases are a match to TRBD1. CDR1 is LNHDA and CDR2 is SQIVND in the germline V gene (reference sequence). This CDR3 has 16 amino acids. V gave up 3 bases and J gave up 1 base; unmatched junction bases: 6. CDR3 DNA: TGTGCCAGTAGTATCGGACAGGGGATAAGTAACTATGGCTACACCTTC. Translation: CASSIGQGISNYGYTF.

The CDR3 spells CAISESKGGTSGSTDTQYF. The CDR3 DNA follows: TGTGCCATCAGTGAGTCGAAAGGGGGGACTAGCGGGAGCACAGATACGCAGTATTTT. The J gene is TRBJ2-3, the V gene TRBV10-3; 12 bases align to TRBD2. Trimming cost V 0 bases and J 0 bases; bases outside gene matches: 7. The length of the CDR3 is 19 residues. In germline, CDR1 is ENHRY, CDR2 SYGVKD.

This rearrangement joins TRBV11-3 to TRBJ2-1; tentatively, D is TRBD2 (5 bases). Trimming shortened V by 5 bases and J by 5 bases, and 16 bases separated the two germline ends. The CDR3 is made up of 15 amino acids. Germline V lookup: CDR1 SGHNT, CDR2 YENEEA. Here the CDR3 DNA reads TGTGCCAGCAGCCGCAAACACGGACTCCACAATGAGCAGTTCTTC. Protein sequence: CASSRKHGLHNEQFF.

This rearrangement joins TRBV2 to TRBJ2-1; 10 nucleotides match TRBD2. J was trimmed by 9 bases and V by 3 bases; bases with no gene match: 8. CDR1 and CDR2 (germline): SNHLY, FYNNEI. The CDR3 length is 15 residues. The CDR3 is CASSEGLAGVVEQFF. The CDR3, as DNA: TGTGCCAGCAGTGAGGGGCTAGCGGGAGTGGTTGAGCAGTTCTTC. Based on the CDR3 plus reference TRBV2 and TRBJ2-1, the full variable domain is EPEVTQTPSHQVTQMGQEVILRCVPISNHLYFYWYRQILGQKVEFLVSFYNNEISEKSEIFDDQFSVERPDGSNFTLKIRSTKLEDSAMYFCASSEGLAGVVEQFFGPGTRLTVL.

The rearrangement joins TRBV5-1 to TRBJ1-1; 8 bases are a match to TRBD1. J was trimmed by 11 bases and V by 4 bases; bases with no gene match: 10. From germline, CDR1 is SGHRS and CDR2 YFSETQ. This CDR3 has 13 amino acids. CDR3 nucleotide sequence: TGCGCCAGCAGCCCGGACAGGGTGGACCGGGCTTTCTTT. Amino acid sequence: CASSPDRVDRAFF.

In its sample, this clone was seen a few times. The CDR3 nucleotides are TGTGCCAGCTCAAGGGAGCTAGCGGGATCCTACGAGCAGTACTTC. Translating gives CASSRELAGSYEQYF. This chain joins TRBV19 and TRBJ2-7; the match to TRBD2 covers 9 bases. Germline V gene lookup returns CDR1 LNHDA and CDR2 SQIVND (reference sequence). This CDR3 contains 15 residues. V dropped 9 bases and J dropped 1; count of bases not matched to a gene: 10.

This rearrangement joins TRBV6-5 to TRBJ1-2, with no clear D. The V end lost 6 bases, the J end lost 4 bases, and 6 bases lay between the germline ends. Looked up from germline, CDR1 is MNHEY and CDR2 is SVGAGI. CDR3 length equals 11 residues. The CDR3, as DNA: TGTGCCAGCAGGCAGTTCTATGGCTACACCTTC. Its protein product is CASRQFYGYTF.

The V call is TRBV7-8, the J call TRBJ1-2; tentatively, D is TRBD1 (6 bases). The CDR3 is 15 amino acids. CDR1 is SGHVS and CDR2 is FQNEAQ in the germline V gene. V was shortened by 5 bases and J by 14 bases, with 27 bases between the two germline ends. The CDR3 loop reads CASSPPGTGTPELTF. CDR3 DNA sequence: TGTGCCAGCAGCCCCCCAGGAACCGGGACACCCGAGTTAACCTTC.

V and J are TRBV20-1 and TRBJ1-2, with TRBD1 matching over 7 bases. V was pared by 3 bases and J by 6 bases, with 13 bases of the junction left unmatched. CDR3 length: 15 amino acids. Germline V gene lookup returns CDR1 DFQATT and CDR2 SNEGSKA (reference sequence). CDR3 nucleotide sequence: TGCAGTGCTAGTAAAGCCCGACAGGGTTGGAATGGCTACACCTTC. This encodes CSASKARQGWNGYTF.

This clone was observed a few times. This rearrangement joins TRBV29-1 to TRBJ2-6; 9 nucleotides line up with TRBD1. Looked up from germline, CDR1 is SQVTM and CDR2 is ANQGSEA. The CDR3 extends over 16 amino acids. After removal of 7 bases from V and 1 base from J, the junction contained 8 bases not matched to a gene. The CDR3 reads CSATTGGRSGANVLTF. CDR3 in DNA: TGCAGCGCCACGACAGGGGGTAGGTCTGGGGCCAACGTCCTGACTTTC.

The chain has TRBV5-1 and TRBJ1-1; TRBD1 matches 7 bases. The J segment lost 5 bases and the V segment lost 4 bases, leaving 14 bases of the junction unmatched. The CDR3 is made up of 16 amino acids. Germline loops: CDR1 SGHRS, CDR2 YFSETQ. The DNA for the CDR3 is TGCGCCAGCAGCCTAGGATCGACAGGGAGCGGAACTGAAGCTTTCTTT. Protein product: CASSLGSTGSGTEAFF.

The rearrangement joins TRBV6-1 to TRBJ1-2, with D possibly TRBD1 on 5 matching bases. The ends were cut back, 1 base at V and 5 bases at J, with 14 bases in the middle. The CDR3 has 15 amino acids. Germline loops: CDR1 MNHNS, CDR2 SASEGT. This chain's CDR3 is CASSEVPDRLYGYTF. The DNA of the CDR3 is TGTGCCAGCAGTGAAGTACCCGACAGACTTTATGGCTACACCTTC.

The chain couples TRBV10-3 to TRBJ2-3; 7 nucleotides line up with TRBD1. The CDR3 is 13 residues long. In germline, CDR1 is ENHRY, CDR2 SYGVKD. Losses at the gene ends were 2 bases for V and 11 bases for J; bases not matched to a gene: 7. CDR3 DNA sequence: TGTGCCATCAGTGAGGCGAGGGACAGCTGGCAGTATTTT. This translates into CAISEARDSWQYF.